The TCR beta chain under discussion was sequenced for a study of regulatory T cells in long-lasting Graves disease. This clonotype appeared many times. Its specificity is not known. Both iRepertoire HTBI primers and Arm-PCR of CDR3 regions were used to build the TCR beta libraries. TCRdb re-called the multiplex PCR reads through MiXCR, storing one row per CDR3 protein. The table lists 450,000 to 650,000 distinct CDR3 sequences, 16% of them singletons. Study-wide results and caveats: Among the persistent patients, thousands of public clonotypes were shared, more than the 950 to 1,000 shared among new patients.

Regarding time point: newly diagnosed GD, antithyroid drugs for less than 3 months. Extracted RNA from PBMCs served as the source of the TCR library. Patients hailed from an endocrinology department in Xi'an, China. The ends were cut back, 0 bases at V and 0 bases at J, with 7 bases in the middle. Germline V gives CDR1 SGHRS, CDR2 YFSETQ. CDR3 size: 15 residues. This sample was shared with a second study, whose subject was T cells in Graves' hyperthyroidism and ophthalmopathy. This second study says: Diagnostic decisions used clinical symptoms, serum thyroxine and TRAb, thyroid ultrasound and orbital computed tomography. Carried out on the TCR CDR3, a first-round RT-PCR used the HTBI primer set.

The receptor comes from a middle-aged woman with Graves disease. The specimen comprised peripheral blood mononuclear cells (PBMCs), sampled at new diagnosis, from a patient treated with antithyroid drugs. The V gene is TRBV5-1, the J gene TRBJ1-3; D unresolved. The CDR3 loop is CASSLDTISGNTIYF. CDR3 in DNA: TGCGCCAGCAGCTTGGACACGATCTCTGGAAACACCATATATTTT.